This T cell receptor beta chain was sequenced during a study of blood T cell repertoires in COVID-19. In the study overall: Italy, Spain and the United States were the sources of the convalescent and acute COVID-19 samples. T cells, B-cell-depleted T cells, or PBMCs supplied cDNA or gDNA.

Under the authors' procedure: It was from reference gene primer amplification that nucleated cell counts were estimated. TCRdb's table, derived via immunoSEQ multiplex PCR, lists solely in-frame clones and lacks some. D and trimming were read from the DNA, whereas the V and J calls and clone size are those reported in that table. The sample carries around 68,000 clones, 93% recorded once. This sequence was found in a man between 65 and 79 years old with active COVID-19. Sequenced sample: peripheral blood.

The CDR3 nucleotides are TGTGCCAGCAGTTACGGTATGGGGGCGAATCAGCCCCAGCATTTT. Translation gives CASSYGMGANQPQHF. The gene calls are TRBV6-5 and TRBJ1-5; the D gene is possibly TRBD1 (6 bases). CDR1 is MNHEY and CDR2 is SVGAGI in the germline V gene. The CDR3 loop spans 15 amino acids. V was cut by 2 bases and J by 4 bases, with 12 bases left in between.